This T cell receptor (beta chain) was sequenced for a study of shared clonotypes between healthy human individuals (dated by TCRdb to about 2020). About the investigation overall: Two women and three men aged 18 to 49 years were included in the cohort. For each donor, CD4 naive and CD4 memory were each given three plates, CD8 naive was given two plates, and CD8 memory was given one plate. Blood TCR repertoires of about five healthy adults were deeply sequenced to estimate repertoire size and the extent of clonotype sharing between individuals. To increase sequencing depth and limit assay-specific biases, TCR repertoire library preparation and sequencing were carried out by different laboratories using diverse techniques. Per donor, leukapheresis produced somewhere between about 0.8 and 9 billion PBMCs.

On this clone itself: Its antigen target is currently unknown. It has no much larger one-base neighbor in the sample; base qualities were not kept.

Results the study describes overall, beyond this receptor: The genetic and exposure-history diversity represented was limited by the small number of donors. Estimated clonotype richness was generally larger for naive than for memory subsets. Pairwise subsampling led to the expectation that sequencing depth would affect the degree of clonotype sharing among donors. When four donors were compared, the shared fraction of clonotypes was about 5% for naive CD4, roughly 3.3% for naive CD8, more than 2% for memory CD4, and 0.4% for memory CD8. Higher generation probabilities were observed for clonotypes shared by all four sorted-subset donors than for non-shared clonotypes. Even with the large sequencing depth, rarefaction of the sorted-subset datasets indicated that sequencing was incomplete. Sampling was restricted to blood, and TCR repertoires in tissues likely differ from the TCR repertoires found in blood.

Using the deep immunoSEQ assay, multiplex PCR amplified TCR CDR3 regions from genomic DNA. Extracted genomic DNA from each cell subset was distributed evenly across all wells of several immunoSEQ 96-well plates, and each plate was treated as a replicate. For sorted subsets, 200 ng of genomic DNA, equivalent to 25,000 to 30,000 T cell genomes, went into each replicate PCR. Purified libraries were quantified with a Qubit 3.0 fluorometer, sized on a Bioanalyzer 2100, and re-quantified with the KAPA Library Quantification kit. Every immunoSEQ 96-well plate was sequenced on a separate single-read 150-cycle Illumina NextSeq 550 flow cell. Per the authors' processing: Because the immunoSEQ output included only junctional sequences and no quality scores, the filtering could not be the same as the filtering used for full-length reads. Sequences were annotated with PyIR, a Python wrapper for IgBLAST v1.9, using IMGT germline references to assign V/J genes and CDR3. Reads were filtered out if the reads had weak V/J assignments (E-value above 1e-6), no CDR3, stop codons, out-of-frame junctions, or ambiguous translated residues. V3J clonotypes were defined as sequences sharing an identical inferred V gene, J gene, and CDR3 amino acid sequence. Percentage overlap between repertoires was calculated by dividing the number of shared unique clonotypes by the size of the smaller repertoire. Three approaches were used to assess repertoire richness: RTK rarefaction, the Chao1 estimator, and Recon v2.1 estimates of unobserved clonotypes. For all TCRbeta clonotypes obtained by the gDNA method from a few donors, generation probabilities were computed with OLGA. Imported from immuneACCESS, the table was reduced by TCRdb to in-frame sequences with V and J called. These copies leave out some clones; in studies compared against another copy, an unresolved V gene accounts for under half, and the cause of the remainder is not known. V and J calls and clone size follow that table, whereas D and trimming were derived from the DNA. This sample comprises 2 million to 2.5 million clones, 93% of them detected only once. Jointly, the top ten make up 0.35% to 0.45% of the sample.

Donors were healthy HIV-negative adults with no recently reported acute infections or vaccinations. Every donor was a Caucasian adult living in Nashville, Tennessee, USA. CD4+ T cells were enriched by magnetic negative selection, after which naive cells were positively selected on CD45RA and the negative fraction was taken as the memory subset. Blood was collected by leukapheresis, and PBMCs were isolated by Ficoll-Histopaque density gradient centrifugation and then cryopreserved in liquid nitrogen vapor phase. Purity and quantity of every magnetically sorted T cell population were checked by analytical flow cytometry. Genomic DNA was isolated from every sorted fraction and measured by UV absorbance on a Nanodrop 2000c. The sample taken for sequencing was naive CD4+ T cells from PBMCs. The cell subset or site tag for this specimen amounts to: CD45RA+ positively selected. The receptor was derived from a man between 18 and 35 years old in good health. Some clones in this sample may be carry-over from other donors' samples.

The encoded CDR3 is CASSLIPAGELFF. The DNA is as follows: TGTGCCAGCAGTTTAATTCCCGCCGGGGAGCTGTTTTTT. This chain joins TRBV27 to TRBJ2-2; the D gene is unclear. From the cysteine up to the phenylalanine, the CDR3 has a length of 13 residues. The CDR3 DNA has 39 bases and is translated from base 1. V is pared back by 2 bases and J by 6 bases, with 7 bases lying between the germline termini. Looking up the germline V gene (reference sequence) yields CDR1 MNHEY and CDR2 SMNVEV.